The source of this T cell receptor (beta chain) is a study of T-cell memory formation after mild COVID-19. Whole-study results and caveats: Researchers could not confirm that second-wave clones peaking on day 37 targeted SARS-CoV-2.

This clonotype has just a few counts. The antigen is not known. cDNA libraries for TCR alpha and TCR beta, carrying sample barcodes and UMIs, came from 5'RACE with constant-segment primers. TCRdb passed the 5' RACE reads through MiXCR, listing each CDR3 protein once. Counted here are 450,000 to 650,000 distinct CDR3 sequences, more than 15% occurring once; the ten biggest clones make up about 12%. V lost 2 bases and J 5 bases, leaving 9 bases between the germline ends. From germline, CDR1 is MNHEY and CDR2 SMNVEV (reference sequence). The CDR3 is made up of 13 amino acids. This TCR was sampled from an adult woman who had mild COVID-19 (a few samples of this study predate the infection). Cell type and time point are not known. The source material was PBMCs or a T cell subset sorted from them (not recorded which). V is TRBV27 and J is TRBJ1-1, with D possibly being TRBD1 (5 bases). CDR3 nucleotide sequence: TGTGCCAGCAGTTTAATGGGGCCTACTGAAGCTTTCTTT. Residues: CASSLMGPTEAFF.